These 11 T cell receptor beta chains share one sample of origin, sequenced in a study of cytomegalovirus exposure and HLA in healthy donors. Primers: 60 Vbeta forward and 13 Jbeta reverse. TCRdb's table, derived via immunoSEQ multiplex PCR, lists solely in-frame clones and lacks some. The sample comprises nearly 110,000 clones, around 70% of which are singletons, and roughly 0.79% rests with the top ten. The sequenced material came from PBMCs. These TCRs come from a boy younger than 18 in good health and CMV-seronegative.

CDR3 in DNA: TGTGCCAGCAGCTTGGAAGTCCGGGAGTATGGCTACACCTTC. Amino acids: CASSLEVREYGYTF. This sequence joins TRBV5-6 and TRBJ1-2; D uncertain. Germline CDR1 is SGHDT and CDR2 is YYEEEE. V was cut by 0 bases and J by 5 bases, with 11 bases left in between. This CDR3 region has 14 residues. Looking up the rest from reference TRBV5-6 and TRBJ1-2 gives the full variable domain: DAGVTQSPTHLIKTRGQQVTLRCSPKSGHDTVSWYQQALGQGPQFIFQYYEEEERQRGNFPDRFSGHQFPNYSSELNVNALLLGDSALYLCASSLEVREYGYTFGSGTRLTVV.

The chain recombines TRBV7-2 with TRBJ1-5, with 12 bases matching TRBD1. The V and J ends lost 5 bases and 6 bases, in that order; junction bases with no gene match: 14. The CDR3 is 18 amino acids. Germline-derived CDR1 and CDR2 are SGHTA and FQGNSA. This chain's CDR3 is CASSVQPPGTGGGQPQHF. The DNA of the CDR3 is TGTGCCAGCAGCGTCCAACCCCCCGGGACAGGGGGCGGTCAGCCCCAGCATTTT. Combining the CDR3 with reference TRBV7-2 and TRBJ1-5 gives the whole variable domain GAGVSQSPSNKVTEKGKDVELRCDPISGHTALYWYRQSLGQGLEFLIYFQGNSAPDKSGLPSDRFSAERTGGSVSTLTIQRTQQEDSAVYLCASSVQPPGTGGGQPQHFGDGTRLSIL.

This clone occurred a few times. The chain employs TRBV2 and TRBJ1-5, with TRBD1 identical over 10 bases. CDR3 length: 15 residues. Trimming cost V 6 bases and J 2 bases; bases outside gene matches: 4. The V gene's germline CDR1 is SNHLY and CDR2 FYNNEI. CDR3 protein: CASSAGQGGNQPQHF. The CDR3 DNA sequence: TGTGCCAGCAGCGCAGGACAGGGGGGCAATCAGCCCCAGCATTTT.

V is TRBV11-1 and J is TRBJ2-5; perhaps TRBD1 as D (5 bases). CDR1 is SGHAT, CDR2 FQDESV, per germline (reference sequence). CDR3 length: 14 amino acids. V lost 1 base to trimming and J lost 2 bases, with 8 bases between them. The CDR3 region has the DNA TGTGCCAGCAGCTTAGACAGACAGCAAGAGACCCAGTACTTC. Translated: CASSLDRQQETQYF.

J is TRBJ2-7 and V is TRBV11-2; 8 nucleotides agree with TRBD2. This CDR3 is 16 amino acids long. CDR1 and CDR2 from the germline V gene are SGHAT and FQNNGV. V dropped 1 base and J dropped 0; count of bases not matched to a gene: 5. The DNA for the CDR3 is TGTGCCAGCAGCTTAGGGGTAGCGGGGAGCTCCTACGAGCAGTACTTC. This codes for CASSLGVAGSSYEQYF.

V usage is TRBV28 and J usage is TRBJ2-7; 9 bases align to TRBD2. The CDR3 contains 14 residues. Germline CDR1 and CDR2: MDHEN and SYDVKM. V lost 6 bases and J lost 3; bases outside the gene matches: 6. This CDR3 reads CASRSSGTYYEQYF. In DNA form, the CDR3 reads TGTGCCAGCAGATCTAGCGGGACGTACTACGAGCAGTACTTC.

The CDR3 region is CASSQDLVGTSSTDTQYF. The DNA for the CDR3 is TGCGCCAGCAGCCAAGATCTTGTTGGCACCTCCTCCACAGATACGCAGTATTTT. The chain joins TRBV4-3 to TRBJ2-3; D remains unclear. The CDR3 loop spans 18 amino acids. CDR1 and CDR2 (germline): LGHNA, YSLEER. V lost 0 bases and J 2 bases, leaving 18 bases between the germline ends.

The chain uses TRBV28 and TRBJ1-4; possible D gene TRBD1, 5 bases. Trimming stripped 3 bases from V and 7 bases from J, with 6 bases between. The CDR3 is 12 residues long. Germline CDR1 MDHEN, CDR2 SYDVKM. CDR3 sequence (DNA): TGTGCCAGCAGTTTTAGGGGTGAAAAACTGTTTTTT. Translating gives CASSFRGEKLFF.

The chain is built from TRBV19 and TRBJ2-5; 11 nucleotides match TRBD2. Germline CDR1 and CDR2: LNHDA and SQIVND (reference sequence). The length of the CDR3 is 18 residues. V shed 4 bases, J shed 4 bases, and the junction held 14 bases outside the gene matches. The CDR3 loop reads CASSTATSGARELETQYF. CDR3 DNA: TGTGCCAGTAGTACGGCGACTAGCGGGGCGAGGGAATTAGAGACCCAGTACTTC.

The chain uses TRBV5-1 and TRBJ2-7; possible D gene TRBD2, 6 bases. Germline V lookup: CDR1 SGHRS, CDR2 YFSETQ. Between the trimmed V and J ends, which lost 2 bases and 5 bases, there was a span of 8 bases. CDR3 length: 12 residues. The CDR3 sequence: CASSFGGHEQYF. The CDR3 nucleotides read TGCGCCAGCAGCTTCGGGGGTCACGAGCAGTACTTC.

The table lists this clone with a few counts. The chain combines TRBV5-6 with TRBJ2-7, with D perhaps matching TRBD1 (5 bases). V was cut by 0 bases and J by 2 bases, with 9 bases left in between. The CDR3 contains 14 residues. Germline V gene data show CDR1 as SGHDT and CDR2 as YYEEEE. Written as DNA, the CDR3 is TGTGCCAGCAGCTTGGAGGGGAAAACCTACGAGCAGTACTTC. Translated: CASSLEGKTYEQYF.